Listed below are T cell receptor beta chains from one sample, sequenced in a study of blood T cell repertoires in COVID-19. This table comes from immunoSEQ multiplex PCR, and its TCRdb copy is limited to in-frame clones, with some not included. In the table there are roughly 380,000 clones, roughly 77% of which are singletons. Material: peripheral blood. The receptors stem from a human donor with acute or convalescent COVID-19. The donor label of this sample is uncertain. The CDR3 runs from the conserved cysteine through the conserved F or W. A D gene is named only where the DNA matches it firmly. Some rows have no size entry. The others give once, few or many, or a class for an expanded clone.

v_call	j_call	cdr3_length	d_call	clone_size	cdr3_aa	cdr3_nt
TRBV6-6	TRBJ2-7	17	NA	NA	CASSPLNRRPSSYEQYF	TGTGCCAGCAGTCCACTCAACCGGCGGCCCAGCTCCTACGAGCAGTACTTC
TRBV7-9	TRBJ1-5	14	NA	few	CASSLGDNNQPQHF	TGTGCCAGCAGCTTAGGCGACAACAATCAGCCCCAGCATTTT
TRBV2	TRBJ1-2	13	TRBD1	NA	CASRRQGTYGYTF	TGTGCCAGCAGAAGACAGGGAACGTATGGCTACACCTTC
TRBV11-2	TRBJ2-7	15	NA	NA	CASSMGPGVVYEQYF	TGTGCCAGCAGCATGGGGCCAGGGGTGGTCTACGAGCAGTACTTC
TRBV30	TRBJ1-1	15	NA	NA	CAWRGSNTRNTEAFF	TGTGCCTGGAGGGGCTCGAACACCCGGAACACTGAAGCTTTCTTT
TRBV4-1	TRBJ1-1	16	NA	NA	CASSQVLFPRNTEAFF	TGCGCCAGCAGCCAAGTTCTGTTTCCGAGGAACACTGAAGCTTTCTTT
TRBV6-5	TRBJ1-1	14	TRBD1	NA	CASSWTGGASEAFF	TGTGCCAGCAGTTGGACAGGGGGCGCGTCTGAAGCTTTCTTT
TRBV25-1	TRBJ2-6	18	NA	NA	CASSANPGHPSGANVLTF	TGTGCCAGCAGTGCAAACCCGGGACACCCCTCTGGGGCCAACGTCCTGACTTTC
TRBV19	TRBJ1-1	14	NA	NA	CASRGGNVNTEAFF	TGTGCCAGTAGGGGGGGGAACGTCAACACTGAAGCTTTCTTT
TRBV2	TRBJ1-5	12	NA	few	CASKEGGQPQHF	TGTGCCAGCAAGGAGGGGGGGCAGCCCCAGCATTTT
TRBV30	TRBJ1-4	16	NA	few	CAWSVGRFSSNEKLFF	TGTGCCTGGAGTGTTGGTCGGTTCTCGTCTAATGAAAAACTGTTTTTT
TRBV28	TRBJ1-1	13	NA	once	CASSLPGRVVAFF	TGTGCCAGCAGTCTCCCCGGGCGGGTGGTGGCTTTCTTT
TRBV28	TRBJ2-1	16	TRBD1	NA	CASGIYGTGRYNEQFF	TGTGCCAGCGGCATCTATGGGACAGGCCGATACAATGAGCAGTTCTTC
TRBV2	TRBJ2-5	16	NA	NA	CASSRDRLRGQETQYF	TGTGCCAGCAGCCGAGACAGGCTGAGGGGTCAAGAGACCCAGTACTTC
TRBV3-1/TRBV3-2	TRBJ2-3	16	TRBD2	once	CASSPGLAEFRDTQYF	TGTGCCAGCAGCCCGGGACTAGCGGAGTTCAGAGATACGCAGTATTTT
TRBV7-2	TRBJ2-5	16	NA	NA	CASSLAASRGQETQYF	TGTGCCAGCAGCTTAGCAGCTAGCAGAGGGCAAGAGACCCAGTACTTC
TRBV7-8	TRBJ2-5	14	NA	NA	CASSEGPPIETQYF	TGTGCCAGCAGTGAGGGTCCCCCCATAGAGACCCAGTACTTC
TRBV28	TRBJ2-2	14	NA	once	CASSSPGVSGELFF	TGTGCCAGCAGTTCGCCGGGGGTATCCGGGGAGCTGTTTTTT
TRBV2	TRBJ2-7	13	NA	NA	CASSHRATYEQYF	TGTGCCAGCAGTCACAGGGCAACCTACGAGCAGTACTTC
TRBV5-1	TRBJ1-1	15	TRBD1	NA	CASSSRTGGDTEAFF	TGCGCCAGCAGCTCCCGGACAGGCGGGGACACTGAAGCTTTCTTT